Listed here are 23 T cell receptor beta chains from one sample, sequenced in a study of blood T cell repertoires in COVID-19. The assay was immunoSEQ multiplex PCR, and TCRdb's table has in-frame clones only and misses some. The sample shows about 130,000 clones, about 85% of them seen only once. The sequencing input was peripheral blood. The source of these receptors is a human donor in a cohort sampled during active COVID-19.

Here the CDR3 reads CATSDLGDTRVSWGQPQHF. CDR3 sequence (DNA): TGTGCCACCAGTGATTTAGGGGACACCCGGGTAAGTTGGGGTCAGCCCCAGCATTTT. The V gene is TRBV24-1, the J gene TRBJ1-5, with a weak D call TRBD1 (6 bases). CDR1 is KGHDR, CDR2 SFDVKD, per germline. Trimming removed 1 base at V and 6 bases at J, with 24 bases between. The CDR3 is 19 residues long.

This chain links TRBV7-2 with TRBJ2-7; D unresolved. The V gene's germline CDR1 is SGHTA and CDR2 FQGNSA. The V and J ends lost 1 base and 2 bases respectively, with 9 bases between them. This CDR3 has 14 amino acids. The CDR3 DNA sequence: TGTGCCAGCAGCTTAGAAACCGAGACCTACGAGCAGTACTTC. Translation gives CASSLETETYEQYF.

A word on this clone: At one of its ends the junction is not consistent with the germline gene, which may arise from a read error. The CDR3, as DNA: TGTGCTAGCAGCCCCTTAGCGGGGGGGCCAGAGACCCAGTACTTC. Translated: CASSPLAGGPETQYF. The chain has TRBV7-7 and TRBJ2-5; 11 bases align to TRBD2. The CDR3 loop spans 15 amino acids. CDR1 and CDR2 (germline): SSHAT, FNYEAQ (reference sequence).

The chain employs TRBV25-1 and TRBJ1-5, with 7 bases that match TRBD1. Unmatched junction bases numbered 10, after V lost 10 bases and J lost 7 bases. Germline V lookup: CDR1 MGHDK, CDR2 SYGVNS. CDR3 size: 13 residues. The CDR3 region is CATKGQGDQPQHF. Here the CDR3 DNA reads TGTGCCACCAAGGGGCAGGGGGACCAGCCCCAGCATTTT.

This chain uses TRBV5-1 with TRBJ2-3; tentatively, D is TRBD2 (7 bases). The CDR3 covers 14 residues. V shed 1 base and J shed 4 bases, with 10 bases lying between them. The germline gives CDR1 SGHRS, CDR2 YFSETQ. The CDR3 is CASSLKGGADTQYF. The CDR3 nucleotides read TGCGCCAGCAGCTTGAAAGGGGGGGCAGATACGCAGTATTTT. Full variable domain (rest looked up from reference TRBV5-1 and TRBJ2-3): KAGVTQTPRYLIKTRGQQVTLSCSPISGHRSVSWYQQTPGQGLQFLFEYFSETQRNKGNFPGRFSGRQFSNSRSEMNVSTLELGDSALYLCASSLKGGADTQYFGPGTRLTVL.

In its sample, this clone was seen a few times. The rearrangement links TRBV2 to TRBJ2-1, with 7 bases lining up with TRBD2. J lost 3 bases, V lost 4 bases, and 3 bases had no gene match. Looked up from germline, CDR1 is SNHLY and CDR2 is FYNNEI. The CDR3 contains 14 residues. CDR3 DNA sequence: TGTGCCAGCAGTGTGGGGGGGATCTACAATGAGCAGTTCTTC. As protein: CASSVGGIYNEQFF.

In its sample, this clone was seen once. This chain joins TRBV19 and TRBJ1-2; 7 nucleotides match TRBD1. Germline V lookup: CDR1 LNHDA, CDR2 SQIVND (reference sequence). CDR3 length equals 13 residues. The J segment lost 0 bases and the V segment lost 7 bases, leaving 2 bases of the junction unmatched. For the CDR3, the DNA is TGTGCCAGTATGGGACAGACTAACTATGGCTACACCTTC. Encoded protein: CASMGQTNYGYTF.

This chain connects TRBV9 to TRBJ1-1, with D possibly matching TRBD1 (5 bases). CDR1 is SGDLS, CDR2 YYNGEE, per germline. The V end was cut by 4 bases, the J end by 1 base, with 17 bases between. The CDR3 length is 16 residues. The CDR3 loop reads CASSSRLGRSNTEAFF. The DNA of the CDR3 is TGTGCCAGCAGCTCGCGTCTGGGGCGGTCGAACACTGAAGCTTTCTTT. Full variable domain (rest looked up from reference TRBV9 and TRBJ1-1): DSGVTQTPKHLITATGQRVTLRCSPRSGDLSVYWYQQSLDQGLQFLIQYYNGEERAKGNILERFSAQQFPDLHSELNLSSLELGDSALYFCASSSRLGRSNTEAFFGQGTRLTVV.

The J gene is TRBJ2-7, the V gene TRBV30; tentatively, D is TRBD2 (5 bases). The CDR3 covers 15 residues. Looked up from germline, CDR1 is GTSNPN and CDR2 is SVGIG (reference sequence). Trimming pared 0 bases from V and 4 bases from J, leaving 16 bases between. CDR3: CAWSVRTAGAYEQYF. The CDR3 region has the DNA TGTGCCTGGAGTGTACGGACGGCGGGCGCGTACGAGCAGTACTTC. Based on the CDR3 plus reference TRBV30 and TRBJ2-7, the full variable domain is SQTIHQWPATLVQPVGSPLSLECTVEGTSNPNLYWYRQAAGRGLQLLFYSVGIGQISSEVPQNLSASRPQDRQFILSSKKLLLSDSGFYLCAWSVRTAGAYEQYFGPGTRLTVT.

The chain uses TRBV7-2 and TRBJ2-6, with D maybe TRBD1 (6 bases). With 4 bases removed from V and 0 bases from J, the gap between germline ends came to 7 bases. The CDR3 has 15 amino acids. CDR1 and CDR2 (germline): SGHTA, FQGNSA. CDR3 protein: CASSYRDSGANVLTF. As DNA, the CDR3 is TGTGCCAGCAGCTACAGGGACTCTGGGGCCAACGTCCTGACTTTC.

The V and J genes are TRBV4-3 and TRBJ1-2; D unclear. Germline V CDR1 and CDR2: LGHNA, YSLEER. The ends were cut back, 4 bases at V and 2 bases at J, with 11 bases in the middle. This CDR3 region has 14 residues. CDR3: CASSRTGANYGYTF. DNA of the CDR3: TGCGCCAGCAGCCGAACGGGTGCCAACTATGGCTACACCTTC.

This chain joins TRBV6-5 and TRBJ1-2, with TRBD1 matching 8 bases. This CDR3 has 14 residues. Trimming removed 8 bases from V and 2 bases from J; junction bases left unmatched: 7. CDR1 is MNHEY and CDR2 is SVGAGI in the germline V gene. The CDR3 nucleotides are TGTGCCAGCGGGGGGACAGGTGCGAACTATGGCTACACCTTC. It yields the protein CASGGTGANYGYTF.

This sequence joins TRBV3-1 (or the pseudogene TRBV3-2) and TRBJ2-1; a possible D gene is TRBD1 (5 bases). Germline loops: CDR1 LGHDT, CDR2 YNNKEL (reference sequence). The CDR3 loop spans 14 amino acids. Deletions cut 2 bases from V and 15 bases from J, with 20 bases between. Here the CDR3 DNA reads TGTGCCAGCAGCCAATTAGGAAATCGGACACCCCGGTTCTTC. Amino acids: CASSQLGNRTPRFF.

The chain recombines TRBV6-5 with TRBJ2-2; a possible D gene is TRBD2 (6 bases). Germline loops: CDR1 MNHEY, CDR2 SVGAGI. The length of the CDR3 is 13 residues. V was clipped by 7 bases and J by 7 bases, with 13 bases between them. The CDR3 sequence: CASNLGGIGELFF. CDR3 in DNA: TGTGCCAGCAACCTTGGGGGGATCGGGGAGCTGTTTTTT.

The sample holds one count of this clone. The gene calls are TRBV10-3 and TRBJ2-1; D is possibly TRBD2 (5 bases). With 7 bases removed from V and 3 bases from J, the gap between germline ends came to 19 bases. The CDR3 is 16 amino acids. From germline, CDR1 is ENHRY and CDR2 SYGVKD. For the CDR3, the DNA is TGTGCCATCAATGACTACTTTGTTGAAGACTACAATGAGCAGTTCTTC. It codes for CAINDYFVEDYNEQFF.

The chain has TRBV5-1 and TRBJ1-2; TRBD1 aligns across 10 bases. Germline CDR1 and CDR2: SGHRS and YFSETQ. With V trimmed by 5 bases and J by 6 bases, 13 bases remained unmatched. The CDR3 covers 16 residues. The CDR3 DNA follows: TGCGCCAGCAGTGAACGCGGGACAGGGGTAGGAAATGGCTACACCTTC. This gives the protein CASSERGTGVGNGYTF.

This chain uses TRBV27 with TRBJ2-2, with D possibly TRBD2 on 6 matching bases. V shed 11 bases and J shed 5 bases, with 15 bases lying between them. From germline, CDR1 is MNHEY and CDR2 SMNVEV (reference sequence). The CDR3 has 13 residues. The CDR3 sequence is CAGATGVTGELFF. Written as DNA, the CDR3 is TGTGCCGGGGCTACGGGGGTAACCGGGGAGCTGTTTTTT.

The CDR3 DNA follows: TGCGCCAGCAGCGTATGGCAGGGGGCTGAAGCTTTCTTT. Amino acids: CASSVWQGAEAFF. The rearrangement uses TRBV4-3 and TRBJ1-1; 7 bases are shared with TRBD1. This CDR3 contains 13 residues. The germline V gene has CDR1 LGHNA and CDR2 YSLEER. V shed 5 bases, J shed 6 bases, and the junction held 6 bases outside the gene matches.

J is TRBJ2-2 and V is TRBV25-1; D may be TRBD1 (6 bases). Germline-derived CDR1 and CDR2 are MGHDK and SYGVNS. V gave up 5 bases and J gave up 9 bases, with 10 bases separating them. This CDR3 spans 12 amino acids. The CDR3 DNA is TGTGCCAGCAGTAAACAGGGTTGGGAGCTGTTTTTT. Translating gives CASSKQGWELFF.

The chain carries TRBV7-3 and TRBJ1-1; a weak D match, TRBD1 (6 bases). Germline V CDR1 and CDR2: SGHTA, FQGTGA. Trimming left V 7 bases short and J 7 bases short, with 22 bases between. The CDR3 has 15 amino acids. CDR3 sequence reads: CASIRTVSPKFEAFF. The CDR3 DNA reads TGTGCCAGCATCCGGACAGTCTCCCCAAAGTTTGAAGCTTTCTTT.

The rearrangement uses TRBV20-1 and TRBJ2-1, with TRBD2 as a possible D gene (6 bases). The CDR3 is 11 residues long. Trimming cost V 5 bases and J 10 bases, with 12 bases left between them. Germline V gives CDR1 DFQATT, CDR2 SNEGSKA (reference sequence). The CDR3 DNA reads as TGCAGTGCTGTGGGAGGAACAGAGCAGTTCTTC. It specifies CSAVGGTEQFF.

The rearrangement links TRBV4-1 to TRBJ2-1, with D possibly TRBD2 on 6 matching bases. The CDR3 consists of 14 residues. V was shortened by 1 base and J by 10 bases, with 14 bases between the two germline ends. CDR1 is MGHRA and CDR2 is YSYEKL in the germline V gene. CDR3 in amino acids: CASSQGWIGGEQFF. The CDR3 DNA reads as TGCGCCAGCAGCCAAGGATGGATTGGGGGGGAGCAGTTCTTC.

The rearrangement joins TRBV7-3 to TRBJ2-2; no clear D. This CDR3 has 17 residues. Trimming left V 4 bases short and J 4 bases short, with 19 bases between. Germline V gives CDR1 SGHTA, CDR2 FQGTGA. CDR3 DNA sequence: TGTGCCAGCAGCTCCCGAGGTCCCAGATCGGGCACCGGGGAGCTGTTTTTT. Translation: CASSSRGPRSGTGELFF.